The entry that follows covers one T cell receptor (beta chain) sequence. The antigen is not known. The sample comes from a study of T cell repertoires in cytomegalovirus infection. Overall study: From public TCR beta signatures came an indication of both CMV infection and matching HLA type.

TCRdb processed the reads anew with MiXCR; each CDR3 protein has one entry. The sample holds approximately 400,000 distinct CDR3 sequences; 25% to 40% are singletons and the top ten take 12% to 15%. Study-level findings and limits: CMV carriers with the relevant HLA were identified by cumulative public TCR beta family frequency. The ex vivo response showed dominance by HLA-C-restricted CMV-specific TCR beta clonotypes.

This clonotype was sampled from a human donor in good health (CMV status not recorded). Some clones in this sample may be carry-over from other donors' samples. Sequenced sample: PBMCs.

CDR3 nucleotides: TGTGCCAGCAGTTTCCTGTTATGGGACAGGGGGGAACAGTACTTC. Its protein product is CASSFLLWDRGEQYF. This rearrangement joins TRBV6-2 or TRBV6-3 to TRBJ2-7; 11 bases are shared with TRBD1. Germline loops: CDR1 MNHEY, CDR2 SVGEGT. V gave up 4 bases and J gave up 10 bases; unmatched junction bases: 12. This CDR3 contains 15 residues.